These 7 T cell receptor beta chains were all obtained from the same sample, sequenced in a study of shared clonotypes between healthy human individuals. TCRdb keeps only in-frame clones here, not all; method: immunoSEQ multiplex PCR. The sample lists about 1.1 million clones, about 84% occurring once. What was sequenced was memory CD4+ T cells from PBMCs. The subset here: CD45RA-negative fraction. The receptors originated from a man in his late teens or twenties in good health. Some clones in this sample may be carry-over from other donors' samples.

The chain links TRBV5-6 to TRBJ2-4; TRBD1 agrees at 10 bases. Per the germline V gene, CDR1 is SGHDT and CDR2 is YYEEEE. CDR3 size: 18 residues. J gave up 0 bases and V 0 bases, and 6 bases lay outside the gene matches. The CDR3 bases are TGTGCCAGCAGCTTGGGGTGGGGACAGGGGCTAGCCAAAAACATTCAGTACTTC. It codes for CASSLGWGQGLAKNIQYF.

The CDR3 DNA reads as TGTGCCAGTAGCACCGGGACCCTGGGAGAGACCCAGTACTTC. This gives the protein CASSTGTLGETQYF. The V gene is TRBV19, the J gene TRBJ2-5, with D perhaps being TRBD1 or TRBD2 (5 bases each). This CDR3 has 14 amino acids. Germline V gene lookup returns CDR1 LNHDA and CDR2 SQIVND (reference sequence). V was clipped by 6 bases and J by 4 bases, with 15 bases between them.

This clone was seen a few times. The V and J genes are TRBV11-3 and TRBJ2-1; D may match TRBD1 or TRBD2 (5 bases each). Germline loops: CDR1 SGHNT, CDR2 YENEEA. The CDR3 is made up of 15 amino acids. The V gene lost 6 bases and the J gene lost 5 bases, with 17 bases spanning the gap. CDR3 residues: CASSTSGALNNEQFF. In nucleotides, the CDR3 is TGTGCCAGCAGTACCTCCGGGGCTCTAAACAATGAGCAGTTCTTC.

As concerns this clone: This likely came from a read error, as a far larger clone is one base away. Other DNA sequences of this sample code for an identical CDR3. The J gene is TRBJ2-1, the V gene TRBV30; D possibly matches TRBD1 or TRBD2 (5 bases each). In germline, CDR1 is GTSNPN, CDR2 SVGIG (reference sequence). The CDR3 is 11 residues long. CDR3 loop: CAWARLGTPFF. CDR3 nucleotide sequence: TGCGCCTGGGCCAGGCTCGGGACCCCGTTCTTC.

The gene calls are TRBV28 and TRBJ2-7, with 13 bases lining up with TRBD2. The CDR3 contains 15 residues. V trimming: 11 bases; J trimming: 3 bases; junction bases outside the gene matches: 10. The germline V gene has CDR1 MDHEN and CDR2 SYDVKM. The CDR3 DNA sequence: TGTGCCTCCCGGACTAGCGGGAGTATTGGCTACGAGCAGTACTTC. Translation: CASRTSGSIGYEQYF.

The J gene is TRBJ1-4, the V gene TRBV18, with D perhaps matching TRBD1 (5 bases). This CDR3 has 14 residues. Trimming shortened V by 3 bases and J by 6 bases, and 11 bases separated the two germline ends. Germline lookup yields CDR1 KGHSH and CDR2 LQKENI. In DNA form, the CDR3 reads TGTGCCAGCTCACCGGCAACACAGGATGAAAAACTGTTTTTT. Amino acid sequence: CASSPATQDEKLFF.

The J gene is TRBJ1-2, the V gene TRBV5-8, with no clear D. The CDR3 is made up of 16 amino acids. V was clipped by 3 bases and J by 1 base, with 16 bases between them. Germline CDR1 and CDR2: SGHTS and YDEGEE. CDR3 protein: CASSSALGLHNYGYTF. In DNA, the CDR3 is TGTGCCAGCAGCTCAGCCCTTGGGCTCCATAACTATGGCTACACCTTC.